Following are 2 T cell receptor beta chains from one sample sequenced in a study of cytomegalovirus exposure and HLA in healthy donors. A multiplex PCR was run with 60 Vbeta primers and 13 Jbeta primers. TCRdb keeps only in-frame clones here, not all; method: immunoSEQ multiplex PCR. The table includes roughly 50,000 clones, 65% to 75% detected once. Material: PBMCs. Receptors were obtained from a young man in good health and CMV-seropositive.

This sequence joins TRBV4-1 and TRBJ2-1; 7 bases fit TRBD1. CDR3 length equals 14 residues. CDR1 and CDR2 from the germline V gene are MGHRA and YSYEKL. J was trimmed by 6 bases and V by 5 bases; bases with no gene match: 7. The CDR3 DNA is TGCGCCAGCAGCTATATCACAGGGGCCAATGAGCAGTTCTTC. Protein: CASSYITGANEQFF.

The chain recombines TRBV6-5 with TRBJ1-1; no firm D call. Germline loops: CDR1 MNHEY, CDR2 SVGAGI. The V and J ends lost 2 bases and 1 base respectively, with 11 bases between them. CDR3 length: 15 amino acids. CDR3 residues: CASSYPSLGNTEAFF. In DNA, the CDR3 is TGTGCCAGCAGTTACCCCTCCCTAGGGAACACTGAAGCTTTCTTT.